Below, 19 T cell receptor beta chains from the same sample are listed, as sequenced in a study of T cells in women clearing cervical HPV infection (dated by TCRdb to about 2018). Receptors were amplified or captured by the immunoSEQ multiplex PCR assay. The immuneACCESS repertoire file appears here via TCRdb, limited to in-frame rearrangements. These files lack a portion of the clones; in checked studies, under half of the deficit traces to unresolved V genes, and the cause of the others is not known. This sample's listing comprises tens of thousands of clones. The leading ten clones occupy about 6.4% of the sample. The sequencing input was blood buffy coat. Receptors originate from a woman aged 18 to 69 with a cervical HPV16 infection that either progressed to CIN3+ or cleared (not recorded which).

CDR3 in amino acids: CASSVPDTGELFF. CDR3 bases read: TGTGCCAGCAGCGTTCCAGACACCGGGGAG. The chain has TRBV28 and TRBJ2-2; no firm D call. The read ends 3 residues early relative to the CDR3; the germline J gene fills the gap. V was trimmed by 6 bases and J by 3 bases, leaving 8 bases between them. The CDR3 runs to 13 residues. Germline V CDR1 and CDR2: MDHEN, SYDVKM. The entire variable domain, with the rest obtained from reference TRBV28 and TRBJ2-2, is as follows: DVKVTQSSRYLVKRTGEKVFLECVQDMDHENMFWYRQDPGLGLRLIYFSYDVKMKEKGDIPEGYSVSREKKERFSLILESASTNQTSMYLCASSVPDTGELFFGEGSRLTVL.

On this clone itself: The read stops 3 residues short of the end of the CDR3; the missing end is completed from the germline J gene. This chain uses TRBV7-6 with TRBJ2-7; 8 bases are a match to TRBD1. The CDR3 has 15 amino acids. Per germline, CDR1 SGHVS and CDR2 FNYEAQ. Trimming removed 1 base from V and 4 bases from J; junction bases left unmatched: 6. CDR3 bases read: TGTGCCAGCAGCTTAGGCACAGGGGGTAGTTACGAG. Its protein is CASSLGTGGSYE. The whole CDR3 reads CASSLGTGGSYEQYF.

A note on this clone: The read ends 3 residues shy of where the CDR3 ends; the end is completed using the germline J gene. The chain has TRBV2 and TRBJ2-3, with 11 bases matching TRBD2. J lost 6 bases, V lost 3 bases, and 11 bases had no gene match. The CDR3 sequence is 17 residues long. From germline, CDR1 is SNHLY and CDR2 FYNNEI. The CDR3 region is CASSERLAGGHGDTQYF. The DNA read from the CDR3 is TGTGCCAGCAGTGAGCGGCTAGCGGGGGGCCACGGGGATACG.

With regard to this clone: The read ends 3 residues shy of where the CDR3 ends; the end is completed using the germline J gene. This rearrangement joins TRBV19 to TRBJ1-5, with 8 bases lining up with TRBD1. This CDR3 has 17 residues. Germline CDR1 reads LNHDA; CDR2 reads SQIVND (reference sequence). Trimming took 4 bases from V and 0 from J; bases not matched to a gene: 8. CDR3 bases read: TGTGCCAGTAGTACCCGGGACAGGCTCCTTAGCAATCAGCCC. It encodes CASSTRDRLLSNQP. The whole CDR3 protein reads CASSTRDRLLSNQPQHF.

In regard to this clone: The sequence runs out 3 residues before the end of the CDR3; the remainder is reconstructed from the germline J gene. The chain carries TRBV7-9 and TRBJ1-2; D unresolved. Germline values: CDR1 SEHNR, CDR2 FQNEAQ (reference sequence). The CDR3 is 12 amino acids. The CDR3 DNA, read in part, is TGTGCCAGCAGCTTAACCTCGGGGGGC. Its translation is CASSLTSGG. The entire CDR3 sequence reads CASSLTSGGYTF.

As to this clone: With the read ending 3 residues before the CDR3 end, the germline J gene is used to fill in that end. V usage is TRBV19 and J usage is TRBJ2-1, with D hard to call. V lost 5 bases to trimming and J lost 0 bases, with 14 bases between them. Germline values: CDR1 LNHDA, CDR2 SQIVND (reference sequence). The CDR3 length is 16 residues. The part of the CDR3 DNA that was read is TGTGCCAGTAGTTCCAGGCCCGTATCCTCCTACAATGAG. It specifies CASSSRPVSSYNE. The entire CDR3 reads CASSSRPVSSYNEQFF.

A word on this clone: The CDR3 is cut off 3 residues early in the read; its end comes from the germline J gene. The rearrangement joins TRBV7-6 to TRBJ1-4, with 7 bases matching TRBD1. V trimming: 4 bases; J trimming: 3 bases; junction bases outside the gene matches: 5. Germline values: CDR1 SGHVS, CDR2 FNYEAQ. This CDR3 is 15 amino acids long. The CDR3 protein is CASSSSDRPNEKLFF. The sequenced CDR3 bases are TGTGCCAGCAGCTCCTCGGACAGGCCTAATGAAAAA.

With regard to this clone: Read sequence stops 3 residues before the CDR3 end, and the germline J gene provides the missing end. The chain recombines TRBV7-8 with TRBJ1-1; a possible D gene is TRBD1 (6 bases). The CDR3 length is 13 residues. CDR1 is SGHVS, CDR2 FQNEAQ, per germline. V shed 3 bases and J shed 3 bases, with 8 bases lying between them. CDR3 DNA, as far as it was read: TGTGCCAGCAGCTTGAAGGGGGACACTGAA. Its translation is CASSLKGDTE. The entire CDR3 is CASSLKGDTEAFF.

The sequenced part of the CDR3 DNA is TGTGCCATCAGTGCTAGCGGGGTAAGCTCCTACGAG. Protein: CAISASGVSSYE. The CDR3 reads in full as CAISASGVSSYEQYF. The chain carries TRBV10-3 and TRBJ2-7; 9 bases are shared with TRBD2. Coverage ceases 3 residues before the CDR3 finishes, and the germline J gene fills in the end. With 4 bases clipped from V and 0 bases from J, the junction kept 4 bases outside the gene matches. The V gene's germline CDR1 is ENHRY and CDR2 SYGVKD. This CDR3 contains 15 residues.

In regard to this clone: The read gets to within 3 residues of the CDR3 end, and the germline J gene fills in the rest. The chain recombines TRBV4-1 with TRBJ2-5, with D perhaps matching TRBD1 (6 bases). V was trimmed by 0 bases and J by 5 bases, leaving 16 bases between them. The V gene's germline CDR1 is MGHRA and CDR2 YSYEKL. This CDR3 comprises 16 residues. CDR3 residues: CASSQERGSSGETQYF. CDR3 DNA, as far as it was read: TGCGCCAGCAGCCAAGAGAGGGGGAGCTCGGGGGAGACC.

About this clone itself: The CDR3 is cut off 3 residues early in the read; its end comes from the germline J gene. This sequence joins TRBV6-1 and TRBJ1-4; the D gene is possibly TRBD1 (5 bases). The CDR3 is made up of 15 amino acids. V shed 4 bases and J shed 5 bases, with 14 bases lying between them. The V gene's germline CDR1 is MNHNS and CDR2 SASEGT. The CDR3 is CASSGWQGLNEKLFF. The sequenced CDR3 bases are TGTGCCAGCAGTGGCTGGCAGGGCCTAAATGAAAAA.

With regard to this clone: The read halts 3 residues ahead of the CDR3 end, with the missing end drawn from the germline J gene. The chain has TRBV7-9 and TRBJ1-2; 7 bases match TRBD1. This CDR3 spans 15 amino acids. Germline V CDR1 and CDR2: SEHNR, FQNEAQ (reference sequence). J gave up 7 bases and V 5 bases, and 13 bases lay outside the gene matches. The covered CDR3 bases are TGTGCCAGCAGCCCGCGACAGGGCCCAACTATTGGC. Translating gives CASSPRQGPTIG. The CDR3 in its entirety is CASSPRQGPTIGYTF. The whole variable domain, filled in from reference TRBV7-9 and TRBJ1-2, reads DTGVSQNPRHKITKRGQNVTFRCDPISEHNRLYWYRQTLGQGPEFLTYFQNEAQLEKSRLLSDRFSAERPKGSFSTLEIQRTEQGDSAMYLCASSPRQGPTIGYTFGSGTRLTVV.

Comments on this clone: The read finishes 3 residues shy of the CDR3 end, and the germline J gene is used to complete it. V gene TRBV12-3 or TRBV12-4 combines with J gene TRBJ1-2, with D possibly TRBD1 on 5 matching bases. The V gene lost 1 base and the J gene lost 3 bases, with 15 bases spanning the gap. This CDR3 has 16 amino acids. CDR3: CASSLDLPGRDYGYTF. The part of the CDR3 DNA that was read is TGTGCCAGCAGTTTAGATTTGCCAGGGAGGGACTATGGC.

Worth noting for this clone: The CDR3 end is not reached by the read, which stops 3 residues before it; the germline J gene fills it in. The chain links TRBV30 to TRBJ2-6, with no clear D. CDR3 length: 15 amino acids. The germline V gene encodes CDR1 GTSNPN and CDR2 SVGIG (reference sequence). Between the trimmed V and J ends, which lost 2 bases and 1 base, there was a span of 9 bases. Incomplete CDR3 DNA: TGTGCCTGGAGTATAGATCTATCTGGGGCCAACGTC. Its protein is CAWSIDLSGANV. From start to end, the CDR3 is CAWSIDLSGANVLTF.

The CDR3 here is CASTTTGDRTDTQYF. The part of the CDR3 DNA that was read is TGCGCCAGCACTACCACAGGGGACCGCACAGATACG. The J gene is TRBJ2-3, the V gene TRBV5-1, with 7 bases that match TRBD1. The read falls 3 residues short of the CDR3 end, and the missing part is taken from the germline J gene. This CDR3 has 15 residues. Per the germline V gene, CDR1 is SGHRS and CDR2 is YFSETQ. The junction had 8 bases not matched to a gene; V was cut back by 6 bases and J by 1 base.

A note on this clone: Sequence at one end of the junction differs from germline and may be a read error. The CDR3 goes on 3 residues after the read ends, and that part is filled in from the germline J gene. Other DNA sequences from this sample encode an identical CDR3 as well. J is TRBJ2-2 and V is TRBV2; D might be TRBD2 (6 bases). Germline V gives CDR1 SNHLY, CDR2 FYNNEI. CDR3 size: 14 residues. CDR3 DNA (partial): TGTGCCAGCACCGGGACTGGTAACACCGGAGAG. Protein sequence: CASTGTGNTGE. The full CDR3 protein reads CASTGTGNTGELFF.

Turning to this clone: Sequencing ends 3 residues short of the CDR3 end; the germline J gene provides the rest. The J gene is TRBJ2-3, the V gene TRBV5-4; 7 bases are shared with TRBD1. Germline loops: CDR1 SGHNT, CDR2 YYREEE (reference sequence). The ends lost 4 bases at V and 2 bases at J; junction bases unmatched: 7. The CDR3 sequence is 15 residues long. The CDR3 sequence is CASSPRDRDTDTQYF. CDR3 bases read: TGTGCCAGCAGCCCCCGGGACAGAGACACAGATACG.

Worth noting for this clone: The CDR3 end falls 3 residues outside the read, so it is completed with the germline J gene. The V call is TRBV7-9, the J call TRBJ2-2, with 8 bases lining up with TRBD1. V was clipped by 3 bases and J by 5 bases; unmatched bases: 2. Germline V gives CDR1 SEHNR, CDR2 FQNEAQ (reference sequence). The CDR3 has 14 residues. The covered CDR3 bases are TGTGCCAGCAGCTTGGACAGGGCGACCGGGGAG. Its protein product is CASSLDRATGE. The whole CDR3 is CASSLDRATGELFF.

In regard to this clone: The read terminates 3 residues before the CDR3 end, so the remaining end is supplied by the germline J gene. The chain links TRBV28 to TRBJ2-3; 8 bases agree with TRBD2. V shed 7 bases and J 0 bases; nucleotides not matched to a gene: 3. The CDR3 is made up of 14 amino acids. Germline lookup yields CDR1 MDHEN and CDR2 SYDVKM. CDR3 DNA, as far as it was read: TGTGCCAGCACCTCGGGGGGGAGCACAGATACG. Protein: CASTSGGSTDT. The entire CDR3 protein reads CASTSGGSTDTQYF.